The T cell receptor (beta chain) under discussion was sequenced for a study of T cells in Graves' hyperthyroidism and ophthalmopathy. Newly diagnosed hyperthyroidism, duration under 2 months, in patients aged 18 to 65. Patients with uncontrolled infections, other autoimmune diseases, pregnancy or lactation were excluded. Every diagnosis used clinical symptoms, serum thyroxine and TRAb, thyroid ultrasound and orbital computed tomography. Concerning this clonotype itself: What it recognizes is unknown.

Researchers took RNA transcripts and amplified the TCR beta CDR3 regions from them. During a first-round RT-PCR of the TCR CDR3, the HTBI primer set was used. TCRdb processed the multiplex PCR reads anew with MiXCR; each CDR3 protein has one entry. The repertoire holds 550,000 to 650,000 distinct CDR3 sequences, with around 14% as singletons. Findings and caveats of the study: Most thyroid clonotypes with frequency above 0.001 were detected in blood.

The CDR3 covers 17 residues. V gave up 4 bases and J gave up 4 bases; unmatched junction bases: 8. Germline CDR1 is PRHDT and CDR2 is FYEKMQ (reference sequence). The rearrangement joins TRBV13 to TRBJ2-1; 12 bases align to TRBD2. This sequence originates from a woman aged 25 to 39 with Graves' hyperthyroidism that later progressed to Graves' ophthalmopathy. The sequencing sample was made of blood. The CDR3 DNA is TGTGCCAGCAGCTACCTAGCGGGAGGGCCCGGGTACAATGAGCAGTTCTTC. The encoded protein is CASSYLAGGPGYNEQFF. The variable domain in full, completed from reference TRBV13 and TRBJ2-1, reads AAGVIQSPRHLIKEKRETATLKCYPIPRHDTVYWYQQGPGQDPQFLISFYEKMQSDKGSIPDRFSAQQFSDYHSELNMSSLELGDSALYFCASSYLAGGPGYNEQFFGPGTRLTVL.